This T cell receptor (beta chain) was recorded in a study of T cell responses to AZD1222 COVID-19 vaccine. Study findings and constraints: Mapped onto spike, vaccine-associated CD4 TCRs spanned it and were dominant at 160-218 and 743-854.

Sequencing used immunoSEQ multiplex PCR; TCRdb keeps in-frame clones, though not all of them. This sample has 150,000 or so clones, with 92% found just once. Worth noting for this clone: What it binds is not known.

In germline, CDR1 is MNHEY, CDR2 SMNVEV (reference sequence). Trimming took 2 bases from V and 6 from J; bases not matched to a gene: 12. This CDR3 is 17 amino acids long. The chain employs TRBV27 and TRBJ2-7; 11 bases match TRBD1. The sequencing here drew on peripheral blood, taken on day 0 of AZD1222 vaccination. This sequence originates from an adult in good health. The chain's CDR3 is CASSLIDPGTGGSEQYF. The CDR3 bases are TGTGCCAGCAGTTTAATCGACCCCGGGACAGGGGGGTCCGAGCAGTACTTC.